The 20 T cell receptor beta chains reported below all come from one sample, sequenced in a study of metastatic and nonmetastatic thyroid tumors. MiXCR re-clonotyped the PCR reads for TCRdb. The repertoire includes roughly 15,000 clones, more than 10% of them detected once, and 14% to 15% sits in the top ten. Every patient underwent thyroid surgery untreated. Sequencing was performed on blood. These receptors all come from a female donor with papillary thyroid cancer or a benign thyroid nodule (not recorded which). Some clones in this sample may be carry-over from other donors' samples.

This clone is labeled as medium-sized. This chain connects TRBV6-1 to TRBJ1-2; 11 bases agree with TRBD1. V dropped 5 bases and J dropped 8; count of bases not matched to a gene: 7. This CDR3 spans 14 amino acids. CDR1 is MNHNS, CDR2 SASEGT, per germline. The CDR3 DNA reads as TGTGCCAGCAGTCGTCCCGGGACAGGGGGAGGCTACACCTTC. Translation gives CASSRPGTGGGYTF.

In its sample, this clone is medium-sized. The chain couples TRBV6-2 or TRBV6-3 to TRBJ1-2, with 8 nucleotides matching TRBD1. J was trimmed by 7 bases and V by 4 bases; bases with no gene match: 11. Germline CDR1 MNHEY, CDR2 SVGEGT. The CDR3 totals 15 residues. CDR3 sequence reads: CASSSRTGRRSGYTF. CDR3 DNA sequence: TGTGCCAGCAGTTCCCGGACAGGGAGGCGAAGTGGCTACACCTTC.

This clone is labeled medium-sized. This chain links TRBV12-3 or TRBV12-4 with TRBJ1-1, with 7 bases aligning to TRBD1. Losses at the gene ends were 5 bases for V and 1 base for J; bases not matched to a gene: 1. CDR3 size: 13 residues. The CDR3 region has the DNA TGTGCCAGCAGTCGGACAGGGAACACTGAAGCTTTCTTT. Translating gives CASSRTGNTEAFF.

This clone is classed as medium-sized. V and J are TRBV19 and TRBJ2-2; D unresolved. CDR1 is LNHDA, CDR2 SQIVND, per germline (reference sequence). The V end lost 6 bases, the J end lost 5 bases, and 7 bases lay between the germline ends. The CDR3 runs to 12 residues. CDR3 loop: CASRGLTGELFF. The CDR3 DNA reads TGTGCCAGTAGGGGATTGACCGGGGAGCTGTTTTTT.

In its sample, this clone is medium-sized. This sequence joins TRBV6-1 and TRBJ1-5; D unresolved. Germline CDR1 and CDR2: MNHNS and SASEGT. V was shortened by 2 bases and J by 11 bases, with 19 bases between the two germline ends. The CDR3 is made up of 15 amino acids. CDR3 bases: TGTGCCAGCAGTGAAATCGGCGGTTCTCAATCAGCCCAGCATTTT. Its translation: CASSEIGGSQSAQHF.

In its sample, this clone was seen many times. This chain uses TRBV2 with TRBJ2-1; D not certain. Germline CDR1 SNHLY, CDR2 FYNNEI. The CDR3 runs 14 residues. The V end was cut by 3 bases, the J end by 3 bases, with 9 bases between. CDR3 sequence: CASSESRIYNEQFF. The DNA for the CDR3 is TGTGCCAGCAGTGAGTCTAGAATCTACAATGAGCAGTTCTTC.

The chain recombines TRBV6-1 with TRBJ2-7; D tentatively fits TRBD1 or TRBD2 (6 bases each). Germline CDR1 MNHNS, CDR2 SASEGT. CDR3 size: 15 residues. Trimming shortened V by 3 bases and J by 5 bases, and 17 bases separated the two germline ends. CDR3 amino acids: CASSDEGGGGNEQYF. The CDR3 DNA sequence: TGTGCCAGCAGTGACGAAGGAGGGGGAGGTAACGAGCAGTACTTC.

This chain links TRBV24-1 with TRBJ2-1; D ambiguous. The V gene lost 7 bases and the J gene lost 3 bases, with 3 bases spanning the gap. The CDR3 is 11 residues long. From germline, CDR1 is KGHDR and CDR2 SFDVKD. In DNA form, the CDR3 reads TGTGCCACCAGGGGCTACAATGAGCAGTTCTTC. Residues: CATRGYNEQFF.

A few counts support this clone. The junction does not match germline at one end; this may be a read error. CDR3 region: CASSPDINKPQHF. DNA of the CDR3: TGTGCCAGCAGTCCCGACATCAATAAGCCACAGCATTTT. The rearrangement uses TRBV6-1 and TRBJ1-5; D unresolved. Germline lookup yields CDR1 MNHNS and CDR2 SASEGT. The CDR3 totals 13 residues.

This clone is labeled medium-sized. The V gene is TRBV10-1, the J gene TRBJ2-5; the D gene is possibly TRBD1 (6 bases). This CDR3 comprises 14 residues. CDR1 and CDR2 from the germline V gene are WNHNN and SYGVQD (reference sequence). V gave up 6 bases and J gave up 4 bases, with 15 bases separating them. CDR3 sequence reads: CASSRDTRGETQYF. As DNA, the CDR3 is TGCGCCAGCAGCCGGGACACCCGTGGAGAGACCCAGTACTTC.

This clone has a count of ten or more. The chain couples TRBV11-2 to TRBJ2-3; D is undetermined. CDR3 length: 16 amino acids. Germline-derived CDR1 and CDR2 are SGHAT and FQNNGV. V lost 0 bases, J lost 3 bases, and 13 bases lay in between. The CDR3 sequence is CASSLDMSSFTDTQYF. The CDR3 nucleotides read TGTGCCAGCAGCTTAGATATGAGTAGTTTTACAGATACGCAGTATTTT. Combining the CDR3 with reference TRBV11-2 and TRBJ2-3 gives the whole variable domain EAGVAQSPRYKIIEKRQSVAFWCNPISGHATLYWYQQILGQGPKLLIQFQNNGVVDDSQLPKDRFSAERLKGVDSTLKIQPAKLEDSAVYLCASSLDMSSFTDTQYFGPGTRLTVL.

This clone was detected many times. Other nucleotide sequences from this sample produce the same CDR3. The CDR3 region has the DNA TGTGCCAGCAGCGTTGGGGGCGGGCAGCTGAATGAAAAACTGTTTTTT. Translated, it gives CASSVGGGQLNEKLFF. This rearrangement joins TRBV9 to TRBJ1-4; a weak D match, TRBD1 (6 bases). Germline CDR1 and CDR2: SGDLS and YYNGEE. Trimming shortened V by 2 bases and J by 5 bases, and 16 bases separated the two germline ends. This CDR3 has 16 residues.

The J gene is TRBJ2-5, the V gene TRBV5-1, with 15 bases lining up with TRBD2. Germline values: CDR1 SGHRS, CDR2 YFSETQ. Unmatched junction bases numbered 10, after V lost 5 bases and J lost 2 bases. CDR3 size: 18 residues. Here the CDR3 reads CASRLGGLAGGLQETQYF. The CDR3 nucleotides are TGCGCCAGCAGATTAGGGGGACTAGCGGGGGGACTTCAAGAGACCCAGTACTTC.

Ten or more counts support this clone. This sequence may be a read error, since a much larger clone differs from it by one base. This chain links TRBV6-1 with TRBJ1-3; no clear D gene. Per germline, CDR1 MNHNS and CDR2 SASEGT. This CDR3 is built from 13 residues. Trimming took 1 base from V and 9 from J, leaving 10 bases between them. The CDR3 bases are TGTGCCAGCAGTGAAGAGGCAGCCAGCACCATATATTTT. As protein: CASSEEAASTIYF.

This clone was picked up a small number of times. This may stem from a read error, because a much larger clone lies one nucleotide away. Distinct nucleotide sequences in the sample also encode this CDR3. The chain has TRBV5-1 and TRBJ1-6; the match to TRBD1 covers 7 bases. Per germline, CDR1 SGHRS and CDR2 YFSETQ. This CDR3 region has 15 residues. This chain's CDR3 is CASSLGAGGNSPLHF. CDR3 nucleotides: TGCGCCAGCAGCTTGGGGGCAGGGGGGAATTCGCCCCTCCACTTT.

This clone ranks as medium-sized. The chain uses TRBV12-3 or TRBV12-4 and TRBJ2-1, with D unresolved. With 7 bases removed from V and 0 bases from J, the gap between germline ends came to 10 bases. The CDR3 runs 14 residues. CDR3 coding DNA: TGTGCCAGCACCCTTTATGACTCCTACAATGAGCAGTTCTTC. Amino acid sequence: CASTLYDSYNEQFF.

Concerning this clone: A much larger clone lies one base from this, so it may be a read error. The chain employs TRBV6-1 and TRBJ1-4; no reliable D call. The CDR3 sequence is 15 residues long. In germline, CDR1 is MNHNS, CDR2 SASEGT. The DNA of the CDR3 is TGTGCCAGCGGTGAAACAATTGCAACTAATGAAAAACTGTTTTTT. It specifies CASGETIATNEKLFF.

In its sample, this clone was seen a few times. The V gene is TRBV19, the J gene TRBJ2-7, with D possibly matching TRBD1 (6 bases). Germline V gene lookup returns CDR1 LNHDA and CDR2 SQIVND (reference sequence). The CDR3 totals 15 residues. With 9 bases removed from V and 3 bases from J, the gap between germline ends came to 21 bases. CDR3 nucleotides: TGTGCCAGCCAGAGGACAGCCCGTCAGGGCTACGAGCAGTACTTC. Amino acid sequence: CASQRTARQGYEQYF.

This clone was seen many times. The CDR3 DNA is TGCGCCAGCAGCTTGATGGACAGGGAGGTGAATGAGCAGTTCTTC. Amino acids: CASSLMDREVNEQFF. The chain couples TRBV5-1 to TRBJ2-1; TRBD1 matches at 8 bases. Germline V lookup: CDR1 SGHRS, CDR2 YFSETQ. Trimming at V came to 1 base and at J to 7 bases, leaving 7 bases not matched to a gene. There are 15 residues in the CDR3.

Concerning this clone: One junction end does not reproduce the germline sequence, and a read error may be involved. V and J are TRBV11-3 and TRBJ1-1, with D unclear. Germline values: CDR1 SGHNT, CDR2 YENEEA. There are 11 residues in the CDR3. CDR3 DNA: TGTGCCAGCAGAGATGCCCATGAAGCTTCCTTT. Amino acids: CASRDAHEASF.